This TCR beta chain was retrieved from a study of cytomegalovirus exposure and HLA in healthy donors. Overall study results and limits: Most TCR sequences proved rare, with some public TCRs found in many donors.

Sequencing was performed with immunoSEQ multiplex PCR; in TCRdb, only in-frame clones are kept and a portion is missing. This sample has tens of thousands of clones; roughly 90% occur once, and the top ten carry approximately 4.2%. As regards this clone: Its antigen is currently unknown.

Source material: PBMCs. The origin of this receptor is a woman under 30 in good health and CMV-seropositive.

The CDR3: CAWSDQTASNYGYTF. In DNA, the CDR3 is TGTGCCTGGAGTGACCAGACAGCCTCTAACTATGGCTACACCTTC. The rearrangement links TRBV30 to TRBJ1-2, with D possibly being TRBD1 (5 bases). The germline gives CDR1 GTSNPN, CDR2 SVGIG (reference sequence). The CDR3 contains 15 residues. Between the trimmed V and J ends, which lost 1 base and 0 bases, there was a span of 12 bases.